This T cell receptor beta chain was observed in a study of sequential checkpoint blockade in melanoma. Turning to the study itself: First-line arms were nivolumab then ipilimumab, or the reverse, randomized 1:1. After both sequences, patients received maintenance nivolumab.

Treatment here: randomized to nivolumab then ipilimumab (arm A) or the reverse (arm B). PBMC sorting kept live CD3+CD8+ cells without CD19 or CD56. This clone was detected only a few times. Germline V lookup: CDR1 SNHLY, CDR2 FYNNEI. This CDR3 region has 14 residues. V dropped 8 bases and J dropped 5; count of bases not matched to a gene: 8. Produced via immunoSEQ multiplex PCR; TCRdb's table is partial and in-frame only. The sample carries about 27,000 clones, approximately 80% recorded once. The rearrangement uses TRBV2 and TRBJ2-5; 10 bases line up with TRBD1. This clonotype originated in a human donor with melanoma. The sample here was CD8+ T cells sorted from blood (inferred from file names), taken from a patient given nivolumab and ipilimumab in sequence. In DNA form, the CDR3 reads TGTGCCAGCCGCAGGACAGGGGGAAGGGAGACCCAGTACTTC. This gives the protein CASRRTGGRETQYF.